This T cell receptor (beta chain) was found in a study of blood T cell repertoires in COVID-19. Whole-study context: PBMCs, B-cell-depleted T cells, or T cells were the source of the cDNA or gDNA that made up the material.

The CDR3 is 15 residues long. Germline V lookup: CDR1 MNHEY, CDR2 SVGAGI. V shed 6 bases, J shed 7 bases, and the junction held 8 bases outside the gene matches. Sequencing used immunoSEQ multiplex PCR; TCRdb keeps in-frame clones, though not all of them. The sample comprises around 140,000 clones, about 81% of which are singletons, and roughly a sixth rests with the top ten. What was sequenced was peripheral blood. This receptor was obtained from an elderly woman with acute or convalescent COVID-19. The chain has TRBV6-5 and TRBJ2-2; the match to TRBD2 covers 10 bases. CDR3 in DNA: TGTGCCAGCAGGGGCGCTAGCGGGGGTCTCGGGGAGCTGTTTTTT. It yields the protein CASRGASGGLGELFF.